This record covers a single T cell receptor beta chain. These data belong to a study of blood T cell repertoires in COVID-19. Study details: From T cells, B-cell-depleted T cells, or PBMCs came the material, which was cDNA or gDNA.

Authors' data handling: Amplifying reference gene primers gave estimates of nucleated cell counts. Sequenced by immunoSEQ multiplex PCR; TCRdb stores in-frame clones only, minus some. That table is the source of V, J and clone size, and D and trimming were worked out from the DNA. Of over 250,000 clones listed, roughly 89% are singletons. CDR3 length equals 16 residues. Germline-derived CDR1 and CDR2 are SGDLS and YYNGEE. Between the trimmed V and J ends, which lost 0 bases and 0 bases, there was a span of 11 bases. Recruitment covered about 25 US areas and drew participants whose ages spanned 18 to 89 years. Cohorts were determined from participant-reported clinical history.

This receptor was identified in a woman aged 18 to 35 who had recovered from COVID-19. The genes are TRBV9 and TRBJ2-3; D is possibly TRBD2 (6 bases). Sample: PBMCs or T cells enriched from blood (not recorded which). The CDR3 reads CASSVASGTSTDTQYF. CDR3 coding DNA: TGTGCCAGCAGCGTAGCTAGTGGGACTAGCACAGATACGCAGTATTTT.